This T cell receptor (beta chain) came from a study of T cell repertoires in cytomegalovirus infection. Whole-study context: An indication of both CMV infection and matching HLA type came from public TCR beta signatures.

This clonotype was found a few times. The antigen remains unidentified. In TCRdb, the reads were re-called with MiXCR into one record per CDR3 protein. This sample yields roughly 920,000 distinct CDR3 sequences, of which around 31% are seen a single time; over 12% belongs to the top ten. The CDR3 is made up of 14 amino acids. V dropped 2 bases and J dropped 4 bases, with 9 bases sitting between them. Germline loops: CDR1 MDHEN, CDR2 SYDVKM. The specimen was cultured CD8+ T cells from PBMCs, collected from culture after CMV antigen stimulation. The V call is TRBV28, the J call TRBJ1-5; D uncertain. The clonotype originates from a human donor in good health (CMV status not recorded). Some clones in this sample may be carry-over from other donors' samples. The CDR3 DNA is TGTGCCAGCAGTTTACGAGCCACTAATCAGCCCCAGCATTTT. As protein: CASSLRATNQPQHF.